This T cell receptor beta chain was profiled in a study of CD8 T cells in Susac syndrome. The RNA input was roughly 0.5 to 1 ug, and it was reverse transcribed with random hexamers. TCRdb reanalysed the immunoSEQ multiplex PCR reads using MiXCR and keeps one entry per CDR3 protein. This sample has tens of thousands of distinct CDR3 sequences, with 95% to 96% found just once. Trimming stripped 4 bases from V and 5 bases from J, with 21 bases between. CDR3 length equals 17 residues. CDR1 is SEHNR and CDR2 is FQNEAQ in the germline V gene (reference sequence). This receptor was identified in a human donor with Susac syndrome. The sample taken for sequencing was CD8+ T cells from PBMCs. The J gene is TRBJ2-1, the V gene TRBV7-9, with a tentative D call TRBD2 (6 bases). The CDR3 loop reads CASSSMIGTEGDNEQFF. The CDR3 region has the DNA TGTGCCAGCAGCTCCATGATAGGGACGGAGGGAGACAATGAGCAGTTCTTC.